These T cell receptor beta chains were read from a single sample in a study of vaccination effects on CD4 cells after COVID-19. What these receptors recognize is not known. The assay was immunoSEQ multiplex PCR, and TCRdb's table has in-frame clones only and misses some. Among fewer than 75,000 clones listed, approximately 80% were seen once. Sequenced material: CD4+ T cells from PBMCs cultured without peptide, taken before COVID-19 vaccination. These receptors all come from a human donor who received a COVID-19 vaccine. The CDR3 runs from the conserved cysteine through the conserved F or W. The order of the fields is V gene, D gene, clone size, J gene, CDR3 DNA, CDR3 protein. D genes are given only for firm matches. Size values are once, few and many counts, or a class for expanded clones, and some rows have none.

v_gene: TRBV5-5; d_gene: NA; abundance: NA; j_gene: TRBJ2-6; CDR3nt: TGTGCCAGCAGTGACCTCTCTGGGGCCAACGTCCTGACTTTC; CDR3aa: CASSDLSGANVLTF
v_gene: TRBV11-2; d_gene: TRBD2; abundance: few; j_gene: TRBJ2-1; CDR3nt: TGTGCCAGCAGCTACACCACCCGCGGGACTAGCAGGGTCTACAATGAGCAGTTCTTC; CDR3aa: CASSYTTRGTSRVYNEQFF
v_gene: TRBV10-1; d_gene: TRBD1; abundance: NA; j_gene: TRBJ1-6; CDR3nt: TGCGCCAGCAGTGAGTACCCACCGGGACAGGGCTCTTCACCCCTCCACTTT; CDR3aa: CASSEYPPGQGSSPLHF
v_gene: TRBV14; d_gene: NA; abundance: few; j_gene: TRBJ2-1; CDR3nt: TGTGCCAGCAGCCAATGGCTAACCGGCAATGAGCAGTTCTTC; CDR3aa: CASSQWLTGNEQFF
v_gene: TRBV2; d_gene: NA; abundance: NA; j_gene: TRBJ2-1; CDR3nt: TGTGCCAGCAGTGAAGCGCTTGGGACCGAATCAGAGCAGTTCTTC; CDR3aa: CASSEALGTESEQFF
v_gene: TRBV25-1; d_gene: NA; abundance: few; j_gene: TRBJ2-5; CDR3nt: TGTGCCAGCAGAGATAGCGGCCAAGAGACCCAGTACTTC; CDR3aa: CASRDSGQETQYF
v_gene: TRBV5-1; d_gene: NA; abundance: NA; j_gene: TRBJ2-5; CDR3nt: TGCGCCAGCAGCTTGGGTCCCCTTGCGGGGACCACTCAAGAGACCCAGTACTTC; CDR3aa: CASSLGPLAGTTQETQYF
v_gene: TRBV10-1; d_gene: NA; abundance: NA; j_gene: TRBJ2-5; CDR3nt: TGCGCCACCCCTAGCATCATCCAACCCCCCGCAGAGACCCAGTACTTC; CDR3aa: CATPSIIQPPAETQYF
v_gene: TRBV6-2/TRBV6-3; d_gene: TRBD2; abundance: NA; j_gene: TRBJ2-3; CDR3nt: TGTGCCAGCAGTTGGATGACTAGCAGGGCAGATACGCAGTATTTT; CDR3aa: CASSWMTSRADTQYF
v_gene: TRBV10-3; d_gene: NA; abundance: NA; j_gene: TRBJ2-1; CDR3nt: TGTGCCATCAGTCCTGGGACCAGGAACAATGAGCAGTTCTTC; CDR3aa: CAISPGTRNNEQFF
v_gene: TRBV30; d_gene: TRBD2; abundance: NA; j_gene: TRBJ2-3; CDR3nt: TGTGCCTGGAGTGGGGCGGGGGGTAGGACAGATACGCAGTATTTT; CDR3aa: CAWSGAGGRTDTQYF
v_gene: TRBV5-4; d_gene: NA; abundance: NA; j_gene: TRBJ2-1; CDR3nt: TGTGCCAGCAGCTTGGATTCCGGAGCCCTCTCCTACAATGAGCAGTTCTTC; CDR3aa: CASSLDSGALSYNEQFF
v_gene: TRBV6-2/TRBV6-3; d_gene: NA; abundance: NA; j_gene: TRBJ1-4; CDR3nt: TGTGCCAGCAGTCATGACGGATATGAAAAACTGTTTTTT; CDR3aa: CASSHDGYEKLFF
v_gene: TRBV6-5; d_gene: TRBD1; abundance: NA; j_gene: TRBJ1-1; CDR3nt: TGTGCCAGCAGCGACAGGGTTCGGAACACTGAAGCTTTCTTT; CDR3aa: CASSDRVRNTEAFF
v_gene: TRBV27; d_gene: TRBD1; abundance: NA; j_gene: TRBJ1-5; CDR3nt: TGTGCCAGCAGTTCAAATGGACAGGGGAAACAGCATTTT; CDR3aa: CASSSNGQGKQHF
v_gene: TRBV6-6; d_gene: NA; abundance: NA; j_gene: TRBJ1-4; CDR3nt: TGTGCCAGCAGTCCACCGCCCCCAGGGGAAAAACTGTTTTTT; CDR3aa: CASSPPPPGEKLFF
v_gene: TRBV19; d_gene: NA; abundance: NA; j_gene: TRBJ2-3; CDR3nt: TGTGCCAGTAGGGACCGGGGACGCACAGATACGCAGTATTTT; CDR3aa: CASRDRGRTDTQYF
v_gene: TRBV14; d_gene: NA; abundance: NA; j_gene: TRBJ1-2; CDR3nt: TGTGCCAGCAGCCAAGCAGGGGTTTTTAACTATGGCTACACCTTC; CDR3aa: CASSQAGVFNYGYTF
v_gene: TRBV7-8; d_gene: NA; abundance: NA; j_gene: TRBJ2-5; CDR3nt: TGTGCCAGCAGCCATGGGCAGAACAAGAGACCCCAGTACTTC; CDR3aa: CASSHGQNKRPQYF
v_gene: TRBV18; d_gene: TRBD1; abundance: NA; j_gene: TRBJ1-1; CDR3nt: TGTGCCAGCTCATTACAGGGGAAGAACACTGAAGCTTTCTTT; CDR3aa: CASSLQGKNTEAFF
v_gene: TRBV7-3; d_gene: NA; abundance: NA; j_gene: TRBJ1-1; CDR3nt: TGTGCCAGCAGCTCGAGGGAGAACACTGAAGCTTTCTTT; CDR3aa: CASSSRENTEAFF
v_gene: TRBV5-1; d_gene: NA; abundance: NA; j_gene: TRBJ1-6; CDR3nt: TGCGCCAGCAGCTTGGAGTGGGGTCCCGGCTCACCCCTCCACTTT; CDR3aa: CASSLEWGPGSPLHF
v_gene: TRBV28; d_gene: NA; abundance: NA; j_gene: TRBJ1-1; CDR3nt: TGTGCCAGCAGTTTTGCGGGGGCCCGACCTGAAGCTTTCTTT; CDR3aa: CASSFAGARPEAFF
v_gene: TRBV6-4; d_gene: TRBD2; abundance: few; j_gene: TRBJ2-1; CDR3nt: TGTGCCAGCTCCTCTAGCGGGGGGTACAATGAGCAGTTCTTC; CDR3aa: CASSSSGGYNEQFF
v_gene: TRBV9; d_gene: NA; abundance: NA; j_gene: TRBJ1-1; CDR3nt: TGTGCCAGCAGCGTTACCAGTCAGAACACTGAAGCTTTCTTT; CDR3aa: CASSVTSQNTEAFF
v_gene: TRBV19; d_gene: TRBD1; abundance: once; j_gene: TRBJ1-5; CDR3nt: TGTGCCAGCAGGGACAGGCCTAGCAATCAGCCCCAGCATTTT; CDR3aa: CASRDRPSNQPQHF
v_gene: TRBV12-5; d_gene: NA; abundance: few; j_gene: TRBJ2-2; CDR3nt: TGTGCTAGTGGCAGTCTCGGGGGCGGGGAGCTGTTTTTT; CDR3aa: CASGSLGGGELFF
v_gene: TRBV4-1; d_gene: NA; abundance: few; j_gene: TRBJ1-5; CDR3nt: TGCGCCAGCAGCCAAGACGGCGGTCAGGGGTATCAGCCCCAGCATTTT; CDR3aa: CASSQDGGQGYQPQHF
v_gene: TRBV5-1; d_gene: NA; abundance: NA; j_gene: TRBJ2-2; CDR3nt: TGCGCCAGCAGCTTGCCCCCGGGGCGGGACACCGGGGAGCTGTTTTTT; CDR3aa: CASSLPPGRDTGELFF
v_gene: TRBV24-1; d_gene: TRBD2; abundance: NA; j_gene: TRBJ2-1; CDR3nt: TGTGCCACCAGGAGTAGCGGGGGGGCCGTGAATGAGCAGTTCTTC; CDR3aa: CATRSSGGAVNEQFF
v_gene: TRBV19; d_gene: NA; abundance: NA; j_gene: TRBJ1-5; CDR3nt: TGTGCCAGTAGTATGTGGCCCACCTATTCAAGCAATCAGCCCCAGCATTTT; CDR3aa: CASSMWPTYSSNQPQHF
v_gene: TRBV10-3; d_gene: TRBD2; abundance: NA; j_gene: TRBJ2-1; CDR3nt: TGTGCCATCAGTGGTCTCCCTAGCGGCCCCAATGAGCAGTTCTTC; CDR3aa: CAISGLPSGPNEQFF
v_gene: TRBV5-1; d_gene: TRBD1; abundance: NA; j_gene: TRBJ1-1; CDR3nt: TGCGCCAGCAGCTTTAGACAGGGGCCCACTGAAGCTTTCTTT; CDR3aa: CASSFRQGPTEAFF
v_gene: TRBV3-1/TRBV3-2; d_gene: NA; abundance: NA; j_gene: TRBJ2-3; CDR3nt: TGTGCCAGCAGCGACGGGCCAGGGGTAGATACGCAGTATTTT; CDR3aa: CASSDGPGVDTQYF
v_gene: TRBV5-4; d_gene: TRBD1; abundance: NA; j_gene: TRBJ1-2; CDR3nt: TGTGCCAGCAGCCCGAGGACAGGGTTGTTCTATGGCTACACCTTC; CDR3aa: CASSPRTGLFYGYTF
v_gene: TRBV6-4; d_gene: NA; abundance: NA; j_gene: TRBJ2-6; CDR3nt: TGTGCCAGCAGTGCGGAGGTTGGGGCCAACGTCCTGACTTTC; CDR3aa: CASSAEVGANVLTF
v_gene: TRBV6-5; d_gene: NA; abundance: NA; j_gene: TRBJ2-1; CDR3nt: TGTGCCAGCAGTCGGGGGGCCCCCTACAATGAGCAGTTCTTC; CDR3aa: CASSRGAPYNEQFF
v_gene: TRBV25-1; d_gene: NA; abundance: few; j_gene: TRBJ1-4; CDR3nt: TGTGCCAGCAGTGAACAAAGGGGTACTAATGAAAAACTGTTTTTT; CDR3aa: CASSEQRGTNEKLFF
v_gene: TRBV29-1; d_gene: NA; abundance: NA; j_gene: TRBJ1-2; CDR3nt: TGCAGCGTTGCCCGGACAGTCTCCTATGGCTACACCTTC; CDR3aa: CSVARTVSYGYTF
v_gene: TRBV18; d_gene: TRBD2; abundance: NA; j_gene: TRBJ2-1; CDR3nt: TGTGCCAGCTCACCACTCAAAGCGGGGGCGGGCAATGAGCAGTTCTTC; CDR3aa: CASSPLKAGAGNEQFF
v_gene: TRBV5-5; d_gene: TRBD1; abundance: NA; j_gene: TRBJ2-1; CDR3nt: TGTGCCAGCAGCTTAAACCGGGACAGGGGCTACAATGAGCAGTTCTTC; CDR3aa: CASSLNRDRGYNEQFF
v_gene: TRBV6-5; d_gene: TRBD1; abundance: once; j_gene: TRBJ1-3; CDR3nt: TGTGCCAGCAGTTACGGGCGGGACAGCTCTGGAAACACCATATATTTT; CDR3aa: CASSYGRDSSGNTIYF
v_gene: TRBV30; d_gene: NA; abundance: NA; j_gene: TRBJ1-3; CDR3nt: TGTGCCTGGAGTGTAAGTCGGGGTGGAAACACCATATATTTT; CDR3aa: CAWSVSRGGNTIYF
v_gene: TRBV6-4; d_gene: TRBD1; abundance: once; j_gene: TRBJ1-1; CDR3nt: TGTGCCAGCAGTGCCGAGACAGGGACTGAAGCTTTCTTT; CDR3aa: CASSAETGTEAFF
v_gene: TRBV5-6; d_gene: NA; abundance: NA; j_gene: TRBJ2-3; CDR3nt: TGTGCCAGCAGCTTTGCAGATACGCAGTATTTT; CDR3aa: CASSFADTQYF
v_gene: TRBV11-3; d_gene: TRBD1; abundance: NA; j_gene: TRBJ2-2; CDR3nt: TGTGCCAGCAGCTTAGTCGGGACAGGGGACACCGGGGAGCTGTTTTTT; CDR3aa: CASSLVGTGDTGELFF
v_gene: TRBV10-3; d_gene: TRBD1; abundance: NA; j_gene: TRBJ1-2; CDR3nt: TGTGCCATCAGCGACCGGACAGGGAAGTTTGGCTACACCTTC; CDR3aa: CAISDRTGKFGYTF
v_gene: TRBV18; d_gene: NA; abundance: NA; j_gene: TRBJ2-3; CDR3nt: TGTGCCAGCTCACGTAGTGGGGGCTCCACAGATACGCAGTATTTT; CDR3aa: CASSRSGGSTDTQYF
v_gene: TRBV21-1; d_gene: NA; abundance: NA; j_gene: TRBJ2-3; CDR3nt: TGTGCCAGCAGCAATTACACCAGGGGGACAGGGGGCAGTTGCGGGGGGCGAGGCACAGATACGCAGTATTTT; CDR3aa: CASSNYTRGTGGSCGGRGTDTQYF
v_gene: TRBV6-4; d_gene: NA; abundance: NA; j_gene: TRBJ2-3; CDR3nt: TGTGCCAGCAGTGACTCGCTAGCTGCAGATACGCAGTATTTT; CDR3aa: CASSDSLAADTQYF
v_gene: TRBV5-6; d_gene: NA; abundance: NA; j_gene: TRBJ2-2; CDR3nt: TGTGCCAGCAGCAAGCAGGGTTTCGGGGAGCTGTTTTTT; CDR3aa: CASSKQGFGELFF
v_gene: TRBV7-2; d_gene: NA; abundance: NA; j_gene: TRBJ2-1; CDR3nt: TGTGCCAGCACCCCTCCGTTACTAGCTTACAATGAGCAGTTCTTC; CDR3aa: CASTPPLLAYNEQFF
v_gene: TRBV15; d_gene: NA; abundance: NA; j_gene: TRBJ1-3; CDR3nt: TGTGCCACCAGCAGAACTCCCGGTACTGGAAACACCATATATTTT; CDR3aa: CATSRTPGTGNTIYF
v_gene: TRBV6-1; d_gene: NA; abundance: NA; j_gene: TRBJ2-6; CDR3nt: TGTGCCAGCAGTGTATCACGTAACAGGGCTTCTGGGGCCAACGTCCTGACTTTC; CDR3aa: CASSVSRNRASGANVLTF